A few counts support the clone carrying this T cell receptor beta chain. One entry per CDR3 protein results from TCRdb running MiXCR on the 5' RACE reads. The sample includes roughly 56,000 distinct CDR3 sequences, approximately 31% of them seen just once. Germline assignment: CDR1 SEHNR and CDR2 FQNEAQ (reference sequence). The CDR3 covers 15 residues. V shed 0 bases and J shed 7 bases, with 15 bases lying between them. The rearrangement joins TRBV7-9 to TRBJ1-2, with a weak D call TRBD1 (5 bases). Sequences were obtained from tumor-infiltrating naive CD4+ T cells sorted from the breast tumor. Specified subset: naive CD4+ T cells, CD4+CD45RA+CD25-. This clonotype was sampled from a female donor with breast cancer. CDR3 nucleotide sequence: TGTGCCAGCAGCTTAGCTGGCAGGGAGCTTATTGGCTACACCTTC. The encoded protein is CASSLAGRELIGYTF.